The source of this T cell receptor (beta chain) is a study of Graves' ophthalmopathy and Graves' hyperthyroidism. This clonotype appeared many times. Its specificity is not known. V lost 3 bases to trimming and J lost 6 bases, with 5 bases between them. This CDR3 has 11 residues. The V gene's germline CDR1 is SGHTA and CDR2 FQGNSA. Scientists amplified the TCR beta CDR3 regions from RNA transcripts. RT-PCR was first run with HTBI primers, then multiplex PCR in a second round. TCRdb fed the multiplex PCR reads into MiXCR, producing one record per CDR3 protein. Of about 1.1 million distinct CDR3 sequences listed, about two fifths were seen once; the top ten hold over 8.5%. Study results and caveats: The model forecast ophthalmopathy progression, reaching under 71% sensitivity and 72% to 80% specificity.

The chain joins TRBV7-2 to TRBJ2-5; D not certain. The origin of this receptor is an adult man with Graves' hyperthyroidism. What was sequenced was peripheral blood or thyroid tissue (not recorded which). The CDR3 here is CASSFLKTQYF. Here the CDR3 DNA reads TGTGCCAGCAGCTTCCTGAAGACCCAGTACTTC.